The TCR beta chain under discussion was sequenced for a study of T cell responses to AZD1222 COVID-19 vaccine. Produced via immunoSEQ multiplex PCR; TCRdb's table is partial and in-frame only. In the table there are 100,000 to 150,000 clones, more than 80% of which are singletons. Timing groups of about 4 and about 12 weeks for second doses were pooled. As for this clone: The antigen remains undetermined.

Overall study findings and caveats: AZD1222 recipients seropositive at baseline numbered only six or seven. Possibly, clonal diversity was underestimated; donors were largely white British and included more females. Per reports, nearly half of all spike-specific TCRs target regions that are unmutated in variants.

The TCR comes from an adult who received the AZD1222 COVID-19 vaccine. The sample consisted of peripheral blood, taken 28 days after the second AZD1222 dose.

CDR3 sequence: CAIHRRLAGGNTPTVGEQFF. CDR3 DNA: TGTGCCATCCACCGGAGACTAGCGGGGGGCAACACTCCTACTGTCGGGGAGCAGTTCTTC. The chain combines TRBV10-3 with TRBJ2-1; 13 bases align to TRBD2. The germline V gene has CDR1 ENHRY and CDR2 SYGVKD. Trimming removed 8 bases from V and 10 bases from J; junction bases left unmatched: 26. The CDR3 is made up of 20 amino acids.